This entry describes one T cell receptor beta chain. Using immunoSEQ multiplex PCR, the repertoire was profiled, and TCRdb retains in-frame clones only, with some absent. The sample shows hundreds of thousands of clones, around two thirds of them seen only once. The data stem from a study of shared clonotypes between healthy human individuals. The sequence was collected from a woman aged 25-40 years in good health. Sample: memory CD4+ T cells sorted from blood. Documented subset: CD45RA-negative fraction.

The chain's CDR3 is CASSSRPGRTEAFF. Written as DNA, the CDR3 is TGTGCCAGCAGTTCCCGCCCTGGGCGCACTGAAGCTTTCTTT. V gene TRBV6-1 combines with J gene TRBJ1-1; D gene ambiguous. Per germline, CDR1 MNHNS and CDR2 SASEGT. The CDR3 has 14 residues. V lost 5 bases, J lost 4 bases, and 14 bases lay in between.